This T cell receptor beta chain was sequenced in a study of tumour-infiltrating T cells in Burkitt lymphoma. At the level of the study: Productive clonality predicted overall and progression-free survival.

Produced via immunoSEQ multiplex PCR; TCRdb's table is partial and in-frame only. The sample has approximately 15,000 clones, 80% seen once; the top ten hold 2% to 2.5%. V shed 6 bases and J shed 0 bases, with 6 bases lying between them. Per germline, CDR1 MNHNS and CDR2 SASEGT. This CDR3 contains 12 residues. The receptor was derived from a human donor with diffuse large B-cell lymphoma. The rearrangement joins TRBV6-1 to TRBJ2-7; tentatively, D is TRBD2 (5 bases). The sample consisted of tumor tissue. The DNA of the CDR3 is TGTGCCAGCAGGAGGGTCTCCTACGAGCAGTACTTC. This gives the protein CASRRVSYEQYF.